Included here is one T cell receptor (beta chain) sequence, with context. What it binds is unknown. The PCR used 60 Vbeta and 13 Jbeta primers. Authors' data handling: In a later analysis, the count reached about 75 million unique TCR beta chains, with 10 million to 14 million shared. This table comes from immunoSEQ multiplex PCR, and its TCRdb copy is limited to in-frame clones, with some not included. D and trimming were read from the DNA, whereas the V and J calls and clone size are those reported in that table. The profile shows approximately 190,000 clones, about 80% of them singletons. The junction had 12 bases not matched to a gene; V was cut back by 3 bases and J by 0 bases. The CDR3 length is 18 residues. From germline, CDR1 is SGDLS and CDR2 YYNGEE. The sample comes from a study of cytomegalovirus exposure and HLA in healthy donors. Findings and caveats of the study: According to the study, 160 or so TCR beta chains were cytomegalovirus-associated. Association with HLA alleles at 0.05 false discovery rate was found for some 18,000 TCR beta sequences in a later analysis. The majority of TCR sequences were rare, yet some public TCRs appeared in many donors.

The receptor comes from a young woman in good health and CMV-seropositive. Input material: PBMCs. The chain has TRBV9 and TRBJ2-5; 9 bases agree with TRBD2. The CDR3 reads CASSENGQASGDQETQYF. DNA for the CDR3: TGTGCCAGCAGCGAAAACGGCCAGGCTAGCGGGGACCAAGAGACCCAGTACTTC. Variable domain in full (rest from reference TRBV9 and TRBJ2-5): DSGVTQTPKHLITATGQRVTLRCSPRSGDLSVYWYQQSLDQGLQFLIQYYNGEERAKGNILERFSAQQFPDLHSELNLSSLELGDSALYFCASSENGQASGDQETQYFGPGTRLLVL.